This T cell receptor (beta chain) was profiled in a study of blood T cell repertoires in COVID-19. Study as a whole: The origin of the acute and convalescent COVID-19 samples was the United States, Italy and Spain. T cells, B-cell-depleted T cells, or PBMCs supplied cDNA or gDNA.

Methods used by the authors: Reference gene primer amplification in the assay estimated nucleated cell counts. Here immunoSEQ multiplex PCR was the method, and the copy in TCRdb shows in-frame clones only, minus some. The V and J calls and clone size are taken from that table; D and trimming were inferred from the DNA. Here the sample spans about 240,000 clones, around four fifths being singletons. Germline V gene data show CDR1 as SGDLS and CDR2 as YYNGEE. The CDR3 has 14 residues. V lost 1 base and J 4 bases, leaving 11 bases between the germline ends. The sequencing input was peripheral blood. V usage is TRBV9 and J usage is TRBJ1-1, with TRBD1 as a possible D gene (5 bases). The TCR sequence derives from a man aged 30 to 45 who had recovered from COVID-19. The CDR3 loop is CASSVNWGGTEAFF. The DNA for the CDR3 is TGTGCCAGCAGCGTAAATTGGGGGGGCACTGAAGCTTTCTTT.